This TCR beta chain derives from a study of T cell changes during pregnancy in multiple sclerosis. The protocol was immunoSEQ multiplex PCR, while the TCRdb copy is restricted to in-frame clones and leaves out a portion. This table holds 100,000 or so clones, about 94% found once. CDR3 length: 15 amino acids. With V trimmed by 5 bases and J by 7 bases, 7 bases remained unmatched. Germline V gene lookup returns CDR1 MNHEY and CDR2 SMNVEV (reference sequence). The sequence was obtained from a female donor in good health, enrolled as a control in a pregnancy study. The rearrangement uses TRBV27 and TRBJ2-2, with 10 bases matching TRBD2. The specimen comprised peripheral blood, sampled after pregnancy. The CDR3 region is CASSTLAGRSGELFF. The CDR3 bases are TGTGCCAGCAGTACACTAGCGGGACGTAGCGGGGAGCTGTTTTTT.